These 5 T cell receptor beta chains share one sample of origin, sequenced in a study of T cell responses to AZD1222 COVID-19 vaccine. Sequencing was performed with immunoSEQ multiplex PCR; in TCRdb, only in-frame clones are kept and a portion is missing. The sample records approximately 100,000 clones, 91% being singletons. The sample here was peripheral blood, taken on day 0 of AZD1222 vaccination. These receptors were collected from an adult in good health.

The table lists this clone with a count of one. The chain carries TRBV18 and TRBJ1-6, with 10 bases lining up with TRBD1. Germline V gene sequence: CDR1 KGHSH, CDR2 LQKENI. The V gene end was trimmed by 3 bases and the J gene end by 7 bases; junction bases not matched to a gene: 3. This CDR3 is 15 amino acids long. CDR3 region: CASSPDRGRNSPLHF. As DNA, the CDR3 is TGTGCCAGCTCACCCGACAGGGGGCGGAATTCACCCCTCCACTTT.

The chain links TRBV5-1 to TRBJ1-3; no reliable D call. This CDR3 is built from 15 residues. Trimming pared 4 bases from V and 0 bases from J, leaving 11 bases between. Germline CDR1 and CDR2: SGHRS and YFSETQ. CDR3 loop: CASSPPFGSGNTIYF. The CDR3 nucleotides read TGCGCCAGCAGCCCCCCATTCGGCTCTGGAAACACCATATATTTT.

The chain carries TRBV4-2 and TRBJ2-1, with D possibly TRBD1 on 5 matching bases. Germline assignment: CDR1 LGHNA and CDR2 YNFKEQ. The CDR3 consists of 16 residues. Trimming cost V 0 bases and J 3 bases, with 12 bases left between them. CDR3 nucleotides: TGTGCCAGCAGCCAAGAAACAGGTGGGTTCTACAATGAGCAGTTCTTC. It codes for CASSQETGGFYNEQFF.

V is TRBV24-1 and J is TRBJ1-2; the match to TRBD1 covers 12 bases. Germline CDR1 is KGHDR and CDR2 is SFDVKD. The CDR3 totals 16 residues. The V segment lost 2 bases and the J segment 5 bases; nucleotides outside the gene matches: 5. For the CDR3, the DNA is TGTGCCACCAGTGATTCCGGGACAGGGGGCGGTTATGGCTACACCTTC. Translating it yields CATSDSGTGGGYGYTF.

The rearrangement joins TRBV5-4 to TRBJ2-3, with D unresolved. The CDR3 consists of 14 residues. V lost 5 bases and J 7 bases, leaving 17 bases between the germline ends. Germline V gene lookup returns CDR1 SGHNT and CDR2 YYREEE (reference sequence). Here the CDR3 reads CASRLSGDRYTQYF. The CDR3, as DNA: TGTGCCAGCAGGCTCAGTGGGGATAGGTATACGCAGTATTTT.